This is a list of T cell receptor beta chains from one sample in a study of blood T cell repertoires in COVID-19. Sequencing was performed with immunoSEQ multiplex PCR; in TCRdb, only in-frame clones are kept and a portion is missing. The table has roughly 250,000 clones, around 90% seen once. Material: peripheral blood. These receptors were collected from a man aged 55 to 69 who had recovered from COVID-19. CDR3s include the opening cysteine and the closing phenylalanine or tryptophan. A D gene is named only where the DNA matches it firmly. Clone sizes are given selectively: once, few, many, or a class where the clone is expanded.

d_call: TRBD1
j_call: TRBJ1-2
v_call: TRBV20-1
clone_size: -
cdr3_aa: CSASPSGGVWSSGYTF
cdr3_nt: TGCAGTGCTAGTCCTTCAGGGGGCGTGTGGTCTAGCGGCTACACCTTC

d_call: TRBD2
j_call: TRBJ2-1
v_call: TRBV5-1
clone_size: -
cdr3_aa: CASSPGLAGPSSYNEQFF
cdr3_nt: TGCGCCAGCAGCCCGGGACTAGCGGGGCCAAGCTCCTACAATGAGCAGTTCTTC

d_call: -
j_call: TRBJ1-1
v_call: TRBV10-3
clone_size: -
cdr3_aa: CAISESVGGEAFF
cdr3_nt: TGTGCCATCAGTGAGTCAGTAGGCGGCGAAGCTTTCTTT

d_call: -
j_call: TRBJ2-5
v_call: TRBV6-5
clone_size: once
cdr3_aa: CASSYSSPVRETQYF
cdr3_nt: TGTGCCAGCAGTTACTCATCCCCTGTCAGAGAGACCCAGTACTTC

d_call: -
j_call: TRBJ1-1
v_call: TRBV6-1
clone_size: -
cdr3_aa: CASSESGREAFF
cdr3_nt: TGTGCCAGCAGTGAATCAGGGCGTGAAGCTTTCTTT

d_call: -
j_call: TRBJ2-7
v_call: TRBV24-1
clone_size: -
cdr3_aa: CATSDAQGYEQYF
cdr3_nt: TGTGCCACCAGTGATGCGCAGGGCTACGAGCAGTACTTC

d_call: -
j_call: TRBJ1-2
v_call: TRBV24-1
clone_size: -
cdr3_aa: CATSFSPFYGYTF
cdr3_nt: TGTGCCACCAGCTTTTCTCCCTTCTATGGCTACACCTTC

d_call: -
j_call: TRBJ2-1
v_call: TRBV24-1
clone_size: -
cdr3_aa: CATSYQGRNEQFF
cdr3_nt: TGTGCCACCAGCTACCAGGGAAGGAATGAGCAGTTCTTC

d_call: -
j_call: TRBJ2-4
v_call: TRBV2
clone_size: -
cdr3_aa: CASSDVSKNIQYF
cdr3_nt: TGTGCCAGCAGTGACGTTTCCAAAAACATTCAGTACTTC

d_call: TRBD1
j_call: TRBJ1-6
v_call: TRBV18
clone_size: once
cdr3_aa: CASSPGQGVHNSPLHF
cdr3_nt: TGTGCCAGCTCACCCGGTCAGGGGGTTCATAATTCACCCCTCCACTTT

d_call: -
j_call: TRBJ2-4
v_call: TRBV9
clone_size: -
cdr3_aa: CASSVAGGAKNIQYF
cdr3_nt: TGTGCCAGCAGCGTAGCTGGGGGGGCCAAAAACATTCAGTACTTC

d_call: TRBD1
j_call: TRBJ1-2
v_call: TRBV5-1
clone_size: -
cdr3_aa: CASSFEGAYGYTF
cdr3_nt: TGCGCCAGCAGCTTTGAGGGGGCGTATGGCTACACCTTC

d_call: TRBD1
j_call: TRBJ2-3
v_call: TRBV5-1
clone_size: -
cdr3_aa: CASSLFFRTGGEGTKSDTQYF
cdr3_nt: TGCGCCAGCAGCTTGTTTTTCCGGACAGGGGGCGAGGGAACAAAATCGGATACGCAGTATTTT

d_call: TRBD1
j_call: TRBJ1-2
v_call: TRBV5-6
clone_size: -
cdr3_aa: CASSWGQGNYGYTF
cdr3_nt: TGTGCCAGCAGCTGGGGACAGGGTAACTATGGCTACACCTTC

d_call: TRBD2
j_call: TRBJ2-1
v_call: TRBV6-4
clone_size: -
cdr3_aa: CATTNTSGGLKSYNEQFF
cdr3_nt: TGTGCCACCACAAACACTAGCGGGGGCCTCAAATCCTACAATGAGCAGTTCTTC

d_call: -
j_call: TRBJ1-1
v_call: TRBV18
clone_size: -
cdr3_aa: CASSPHRDTEAFF
cdr3_nt: TGTGCCAGCTCACCCCATCGAGACACTGAAGCTTTCTTT

d_call: -
j_call: TRBJ2-2
v_call: TRBV30
clone_size: -
cdr3_aa: CAWSPVRYTGELFF
cdr3_nt: TGTGCCTGGAGTCCCGTCCGGTATACCGGGGAGCTGTTTTTT

d_call: TRBD1
j_call: TRBJ1-5
v_call: TRBV15
clone_size: few
cdr3_aa: CATSRGATGTAGPQHF
cdr3_nt: TGTGCCACCAGCAGGGGGGCGACAGGGACGGCGGGGCCCCAGCATTTT

d_call: -
j_call: TRBJ2-2
v_call: TRBV3-1/TRBV3-2
clone_size: -
cdr3_aa: CASSQLRTGELFF
cdr3_nt: TGTGCCAGCAGCCAATTACGGACCGGGGAGCTGTTTTTT

d_call: -
j_call: TRBJ1-5
v_call: TRBV28
clone_size: once
cdr3_aa: CASSRPAGEPQHF
cdr3_nt: TGTGCCAGCAGTCGGCCGGCCGGGGAGCCCCAGCATTTT

d_call: -
j_call: TRBJ2-4
v_call: TRBV6-2/TRBV6-3
clone_size: -
cdr3_aa: CASSAQGNIQYF
cdr3_nt: TGTGCCAGCAGTGCACAGGGTAACATTCAGTACTTC

d_call: -
j_call: TRBJ1-5
v_call: TRBV27
clone_size: -
cdr3_aa: CASSLRSDWDQPQHF
cdr3_nt: TGTGCCAGCAGTTTACGGTCGGACTGGGATCAGCCCCAGCATTTT

d_call: -
j_call: TRBJ2-3
v_call: TRBV24-1
clone_size: -
cdr3_aa: CATSDPGGTDTQYF
cdr3_nt: TGTGCCACCAGTGATCCGGGGGGCACAGATACGCAGTATTTT

d_call: TRBD1
j_call: TRBJ1-3
v_call: TRBV2
clone_size: -
cdr3_aa: CASRGQGPGNTIYF
cdr3_nt: TGTGCCAGCAGAGGACAGGGGCCTGGAAACACCATATATTTT

d_call: -
j_call: TRBJ2-1
v_call: TRBV7-2
clone_size: -
cdr3_aa: CASSLAIQARTQSSYNEQFF
cdr3_nt: TGTGCCAGCAGCTTAGCGATCCAGGCCAGAACCCAGAGCTCCTACAATGAGCAGTTCTTC

d_call: TRBD1
j_call: TRBJ1-5
v_call: TRBV27
clone_size: -
cdr3_aa: CASSPGTENQPQHF
cdr3_nt: TGTGCCAGCAGCCCCGGGACAGAAAATCAGCCCCAGCATTTT

d_call: -
j_call: TRBJ1-2
v_call: TRBV9
clone_size: -
cdr3_aa: CASSVGQAFDGYTF
cdr3_nt: TGTGCCAGCAGCGTAGGACAGGCTTTCGACGGCTACACCTTC

d_call: TRBD1
j_call: TRBJ1-5
v_call: TRBV19
clone_size: once
cdr3_aa: CASAGQGLMGTQPQHF
cdr3_nt: TGTGCCAGTGCGGGACAGGGGCTAATGGGGACTCAGCCCCAGCATTTT

d_call: TRBD2
j_call: TRBJ2-3
v_call: TRBV10-2
clone_size: -
cdr3_aa: CASSARLAGSTDTQYF
cdr3_nt: TGCGCCAGCAGTGCTAGGCTAGCGGGGAGCACAGATACGCAGTATTTT

d_call: TRBD1
j_call: TRBJ2-7
v_call: TRBV6-6
clone_size: -
cdr3_aa: CASSYYHLQGYEQYF
cdr3_nt: TGTGCCAGCAGTTACTACCATCTACAGGGGTACGAGCAGTACTTC

d_call: -
j_call: TRBJ2-7
v_call: TRBV24-1
clone_size: -
cdr3_aa: CATSGPVPGQSSYEQYF
cdr3_nt: TGTGCCACCAGTGGTCCTGTACCGGGACAAAGCTCCTACGAGCAGTACTTC

d_call: TRBD1
j_call: TRBJ1-2
v_call: TRBV5-6
clone_size: -
cdr3_aa: CASSPLIDRGSGYTF
cdr3_nt: TGTGCCAGCAGCCCGCTAATTGACAGGGGTTCTGGCTACACCTTC

d_call: TRBD1
j_call: TRBJ2-5
v_call: TRBV24-1
clone_size: -
cdr3_aa: CATSDRTGRIGETQYF
cdr3_nt: TGTGCCACCAGTGATCGGACAGGGAGGATTGGAGAGACCCAGTACTTC

d_call: -
j_call: TRBJ1-2
v_call: TRBV6-5
clone_size: -
cdr3_aa: CASRDQGVYYGYTF
cdr3_nt: TGTGCCAGCAGGGACCAGGGTGTATACTATGGCTACACCTTC

d_call: -
j_call: TRBJ1-2
v_call: TRBV2
clone_size: once
cdr3_aa: CASSGDTYYGYTF
cdr3_nt: TGTGCCAGCAGTGGGGACACCTACTATGGCTACACCTTC

d_call: TRBD1
j_call: TRBJ2-3
v_call: TRBV7-6
clone_size: -
cdr3_aa: CASSKRTGGASSDTQYF
cdr3_nt: TGTGCCAGCAGCAAACGGACAGGGGGCGCCTCATCAGATACGCAGTATTTT

d_call: -
j_call: TRBJ1-1
v_call: TRBV10-3
clone_size: -
cdr3_aa: CAIMKQGQNTEAFF
cdr3_nt: TGTGCCATCATGAAGCAGGGACAGAACACTGAAGCTTTCTTT

d_call: TRBD1
j_call: TRBJ2-2
v_call: TRBV6-5
clone_size: -
cdr3_aa: CASSYSWTGGTGELFF
cdr3_nt: TGTGCCAGCAGTTACTCTTGGACAGGCGGAACCGGGGAGCTGTTTTTT

d_call: TRBD1
j_call: TRBJ2-7
v_call: TRBV19
clone_size: -
cdr3_aa: CASKVTGATYEQYF
cdr3_nt: TGTGCCAGTAAGGTGACAGGGGCGACATACGAGCAGTACTTC

d_call: TRBD2
j_call: TRBJ2-1
v_call: TRBV5-1
clone_size: -
cdr3_aa: CASSLSLAGGNNEQFF
cdr3_nt: TGCGCCAGCAGCTTGTCGCTAGCGGGGGGAAACAATGAGCAGTTCTTC

d_call: TRBD2
j_call: TRBJ2-5
v_call: TRBV4-2
clone_size: -
cdr3_aa: CASSQDRAGGLRETQYF
cdr3_nt: TGTGCCAGCAGCCAAGATCGAGCGGGGGGGCTTAGAGAGACCCAGTACTTC

d_call: -
j_call: TRBJ2-4
v_call: TRBV2
clone_size: -
cdr3_aa: CASRDFVKNIQYF
cdr3_nt: TGTGCCAGCAGGGACTTCGTGAAAAACATTCAGTACTTC

d_call: -
j_call: TRBJ2-5
v_call: TRBV30
clone_size: -
cdr3_aa: CAWSPGEPETQYF
cdr3_nt: TGTGCCTGGAGTCCAGGGGAACCCGAGACCCAGTACTTC

d_call: TRBD2
j_call: TRBJ2-5
v_call: TRBV7-9
clone_size: -
cdr3_aa: CASSLPVAGGYQETQYF
cdr3_nt: TGTGCCAGCAGCTTACCGGTCGCGGGGGGGTACCAAGAGACCCAGTACTTC

d_call: -
j_call: TRBJ1-4
v_call: TRBV3-1/TRBV3-2
clone_size: -
cdr3_aa: CASSLRQTNEKLFF
cdr3_nt: TGTGCCAGCAGCCTAAGACAGACTAATGAAAAACTGTTTTTT

d_call: TRBD2
j_call: TRBJ2-4
v_call: TRBV24-1
clone_size: -
cdr3_aa: CATSDRGDIQYF
cdr3_nt: TGTGCCACCAGTGATCGGGGGGACATTCAGTACTTC

d_call: TRBD1
j_call: TRBJ1-6
v_call: TRBV5-1
clone_size: -
cdr3_aa: CASSTRTGGGSPLHF
cdr3_nt: TGCGCCAGCAGCACTCGGACAGGGGGCGGATCACCCCTCCACTTT

d_call: TRBD2
j_call: TRBJ2-3
v_call: TRBV24-1
clone_size: once
cdr3_aa: CATSDPLGLADSDTQYF
cdr3_nt: TGTGCCACCAGTGATCCCCTGGGACTAGCGGATTCAGATACGCAGTATTTT

d_call: -
j_call: TRBJ1-2
v_call: TRBV12-3/TRBV12-4
clone_size: -
cdr3_aa: CASSFPQAYGYTF
cdr3_nt: TGTGCCAGCAGTTTCCCGCAGGCCTATGGCTACACCTTC

d_call: -
j_call: TRBJ1-2
v_call: TRBV9
clone_size: -
cdr3_aa: CASSVDGGSGYTF
cdr3_nt: TGTGCCAGCAGCGTAGATGGTGGGAGCGGCTACACCTTC

d_call: -
j_call: TRBJ1-3
v_call: TRBV5-6
clone_size: -
cdr3_aa: CASSLRDSSNTIYF
cdr3_nt: TGTGCCAGCAGCCTCCGGGACTCGAGCAACACCATATATTTT

d_call: -
j_call: TRBJ1-2
v_call: TRBV7-9
clone_size: once
cdr3_aa: CASSPPGVWYGYTF
cdr3_nt: TGTGCCAGCAGCCCCCCCGGGGTTTGGTATGGCTACACCTTC

d_call: -
j_call: TRBJ1-6
v_call: TRBV21-1
clone_size: -
cdr3_aa: CAMEHSPLHF
cdr3_nt: TGTGCCATGGAGCATTCACCCCTCCACTTT